These T cell receptor beta chains were read from a single sample in a study of blood T cell repertoires in COVID-19. Generated by immunoSEQ multiplex PCR, the TCRdb table keeps only in-frame clones and is missing some. The sample holds around 300,000 clones, 90% seen once. Material: PBMCs or T cells enriched from blood (not recorded which). These receptors all stem from a woman aged 18 to 35 with acute COVID-19. The conserved cysteine and the conserved F or W are not part of the CDR3 here.

j_call v_call cdr3_aa
TRBJ2-7 TRBV7-9 ASSLGQGAGEQY
TRBJ2-6 TRBV6-5 ASRPQGSGANVLT
TRBJ2-1 TRBV13 ASSLQVTRPQEQF
TRBJ2-5 TRBV11-2 ASSLGPLETQY
TRBJ2-1 TRBV6-2/TRBV6-3 ASSLRGGRAGNEQF
TRBJ2-2 TRBV11-2 ASSPRRAGGRHTGELF
TRBJ1-1 TRBV27 ASSLNTQNTEAF
TRBJ1-5 TRBV18 ASSAGTGGIQPQH
TRBJ1-2 TRBV30 AWGSRALGYT
TRBJ1-4 TRBV27 ASARGYGEKLF
TRBJ2-3 TRBV5-1 ASSLAGDVADTQY
TRBJ2-1 TRBV4-3 ASSQTGQGIYNEQF